The clone carrying this TCR beta chain was found many times. Its antigen remains unknown. The record originates from a study of T-cell memory formation after mild COVID-19. As for the study in general: The two donors had largely donor-specific TCR clusters. Study-level points and caveats: Those CD4+ clones that contracted were mainly in CM and EM (CD8+ ones in EMRA). Memory from before infection featured some responding clones, which suggests cross-reactive memory joined.

V dropped 4 bases and J dropped 0; count of bases not matched to a gene: 6. Germline CDR1 is LNHDA and CDR2 is SQIVND (reference sequence). This CDR3 is built from 16 residues. After 5'RACE with constant-segment primers, TCR alpha and TCR beta cDNA libraries carrying sample barcodes and UMIs were obtained. TCRdb recomputed calls from the 5' RACE reads with MiXCR, one row per CDR3 protein. The sample contains 300,000 to 400,000 distinct CDR3 sequences, 14% of which appear only once. The chain recombines TRBV19 with TRBJ2-1, with 7 bases lining up with TRBD2. The receptor's source is a man younger than 30 who had mild COVID-19 (a few samples of this study predate the infection). Cell type and time point are not known. What was sequenced was PBMCs or a T cell subset sorted from them (not recorded which). CDR3 amino acids: CASSSPGGSSYNEQFF. The DNA for the CDR3 is TGTGCCAGTAGTAGCCCCGGGGGGTCCTCCTACAATGAGCAGTTCTTC.